The 22 T cell receptor beta chains listed next were all sequenced from one sample in a study of blood T cell repertoires in COVID-19. The method was immunoSEQ multiplex PCR; TCRdb's version includes in-frame clones alone and lacks a portion of them. The repertoire holds a few hundred thousand clones, with 82% as singletons. The specimen was PBMCs or T cells enriched from blood (not recorded which). All receptors derive from an older woman who had recovered from COVID-19.

The rearrangement links TRBV5-6 to TRBJ1-2, with 7 bases that match TRBD1. The CDR3 spans 13 residues. Germline CDR1 and CDR2: SGHDT and YYEEEE. Trimming removed 4 bases from V and 8 bases from J; junction bases left unmatched: 8. CDR3 coding DNA: TGTGCCAGCAGCCTAGGGACAGACCGCGGCTACACCTTC. Protein sequence: CASSLGTDRGYTF.

In DNA form, the CDR3 reads TGTGCCAGCAGCCGAGAGGCTAGGTTTACAGATACGCAGTATTTT. The encoded protein is CASSREARFTDTQYF. This chain connects TRBV7-8 to TRBJ2-3; D is uncertain. CDR1 and CDR2 from the germline V gene are SGHVS and FQNEAQ. The germline V and J ends were trimmed by 5 bases and 3 bases, with 15 bases remaining between them. The CDR3 length is 15 residues.

The rearrangement links TRBV5-4 to TRBJ2-1; 9 bases map to TRBD2. The CDR3 spans 15 residues. The germline gives CDR1 SGHNT, CDR2 YYREEE (reference sequence). Trimming at V came to 0 bases and at J to 10 bases, leaving 8 bases not matched to a gene. CDR3 in DNA: TGTGCCAGCAGCTTGGAGCGGGAGGCCTTTAAGGAGCAGTTCTTC. Protein sequence: CASSLEREAFKEQFF.

The rearrangement joins TRBV3-1 (or the pseudogene TRBV3-2) to TRBJ2-7; D is ambiguous. The length of the CDR3 is 14 residues. The V gene's germline CDR1 is LGHDT and CDR2 YNNKEL (reference sequence). Trimming removed 1 base from V and 2 bases from J, with 9 bases in between. The CDR3 loop reads CASSQGAETYEQYF. In DNA, the CDR3 is TGTGCCAGCAGCCAAGGGGCAGAAACCTACGAGCAGTACTTC.

V is TRBV19 and J is TRBJ1-1; D is unresolved. CDR3 length equals 19 residues. Trimming cost V 0 bases and J 7 bases, with 27 bases left between them. CDR1 is LNHDA and CDR2 is SQIVND in the germline V gene (reference sequence). The CDR3 loop is CASSIDPARHSIVSGEAFF. For the CDR3, the DNA is TGTGCCAGTAGTATAGACCCCGCCCGGCACAGTATAGTAAGTGGTGAAGCTTTCTTT.

The chain joins TRBV5-6 to TRBJ1-2; D not resolved. Germline V gene data show CDR1 as SGHDT and CDR2 as YYEEEE. CDR3 length equals 14 residues. With 4 bases removed from V and 9 bases from J, the gap between germline ends came to 19 bases. CDR3 region: CASSKRELLKSYTF. For the CDR3, the DNA is TGTGCCAGCAGCAAACGGGAACTTCTCAAGAGCTACACCTTC.

The gene calls are TRBV10-3 and TRBJ2-1; 7 nucleotides agree with TRBD1. Germline CDR1 reads ENHRY; CDR2 reads SYGVKD. Trimming cost V 10 bases and J 5 bases; bases outside gene matches: 8. The CDR3 consists of 13 residues. CDR3 in amino acids: CATGTETNNEQFF. The CDR3 bases are TGTGCCACCGGGACAGAGACTAACAATGAGCAGTTCTTC.

The chain uses TRBV2 and TRBJ2-2, with a possible D match to TRBD2 (5 bases). The CDR3 runs to 14 residues. Per the germline V gene, CDR1 is SNHLY and CDR2 is FYNNEI. The V end lost 6 bases, the J end lost 4 bases, and 12 bases lay between the germline ends. This chain's CDR3 is CASRSDSFTGELFF. DNA for the CDR3: TGTGCCAGCAGATCGGACTCTTTCACCGGGGAGCTGTTTTTT.

The chain uses TRBV7-9 and TRBJ2-7, with 11 positions matching TRBD1. V lost 0 bases and J lost 1; bases outside the gene matches: 5. The length of the CDR3 is 17 residues. Germline-derived CDR1 and CDR2 are SEHNR and FQNEAQ (reference sequence). Written as DNA, the CDR3 is TGTGCCAGCAGCTTAGCACCCGGGACAGGGGGTTCCTACGAGCAGTACTTC. Its translation: CASSLAPGTGGSYEQYF.

The gene calls are TRBV15 and TRBJ2-2; D possibly corresponds to TRBD1 (6 bases). The CDR3 covers 17 residues. Looked up from germline, CDR1 is LNHNV and CDR2 is YYDKDF (reference sequence). The V gene lost 0 bases and the J gene lost 4 bases, with 15 bases spanning the gap. Here the CDR3 reads CATSRESGGWVTGELFF. In nucleotides, the CDR3 is TGTGCCACCAGCAGAGAATCTGGGGGCTGGGTCACCGGGGAGCTGTTTTTT. Supplemented by reference TRBV15 and TRBJ2-2, the full variable domain reads DAMVIQNPRYQVTQFGKPVTLSCSQTLNHNVMYWYQQKSSQAPKLLFHYYDKDFNNEADTPDNFQSRRPNTSFCFLDIRSPGLGDTAMYLCATSRESGGWVTGELFFGEGSRLTVL.

DNA of the CDR3: TGTGCCATCAGGCAATCTACAGGGGCTAATGGCTACACCTTC. It translates to CAIRQSTGANGYTF. The V gene is TRBV10-3, the J gene TRBJ1-2; 7 bases agree with TRBD1. The CDR3 runs 14 residues. V dropped 6 bases and J dropped 6; count of bases not matched to a gene: 10. CDR1 and CDR2 from the germline V gene are ENHRY and SYGVKD.

This chain uses TRBV27 with TRBJ2-7; TRBD2 might be the D (6 bases). The V end was cut by 5 bases, the J end by 5 bases, with 16 bases between. Germline lookup yields CDR1 MNHEY and CDR2 SMNVEV (reference sequence). The CDR3 totals 14 residues. The CDR3 loop reads CASSTLAIKNEQYF. The CDR3 region has the DNA TGTGCCAGCAGTACCCTAGCGATTAAGAACGAGCAGTACTTC.

This CDR3 is CASSVGGSSWTEAFF. CDR3 coding DNA: TGTGCCAGCAGCGTCGGTGGGAGTAGTTGGACTGAAGCTTTCTTT. This sequence joins TRBV9 and TRBJ1-1; D ambiguous. CDR3 size: 15 residues. Germline CDR1 is SGDLS and CDR2 is YYNGEE. V shed 2 bases and J shed 5 bases, with 16 bases lying between them.

V is TRBV18 and J is TRBJ1-4; 7 nucleotides agree with TRBD1. The CDR3 length is 16 residues. The junction had 7 bases not matched to a gene; V was cut back by 3 bases and J by 3 bases. Germline values: CDR1 KGHSH, CDR2 LQKENI. CDR3 region: CASSPAPGQPNEKLFF. The DNA for the CDR3 is TGTGCCAGCTCACCTGCCCCGGGACAGCCTAATGAAAAACTGTTTTTT. The full variable domain, with the rest looked up from reference TRBV18 and TRBJ1-4, is NAGVMQNPRHLVRRRGQEARLRCSPMKGHSHVYWYRQLPEEGLKFMVYLQKENIIDESGMPKERFSAEFPKEGPSILRIQQVVRGDSAAYFCASSPAPGQPNEKLFFGSGTQLSVL.

This clone turned up a few times. The chain is built from TRBV6-2 or TRBV6-3 and TRBJ2-3; TRBD1 agrees at 7 bases. Germline values: CDR1 MNHEY, CDR2 SVGEGT. The CDR3 has 20 residues. V gave up 0 bases and J gave up 2 bases; unmatched junction bases: 17. The CDR3, as DNA: TGTGCCAGCAGTTACTCATTCATGTTCGGACAGGACACCTCCACAGATACGCAGTATTTT. This codes for CASSYSFMFGQDTSTDTQYF.

The chain combines TRBV30 with TRBJ2-1; D call uncertain. Trimming shortened V by 8 bases and J by 1 base, and 9 bases separated the two germline ends. The CDR3 runs 12 residues. Germline V CDR1 and CDR2: GTSNPN, SVGIG (reference sequence). The CDR3 loop is CAGRQSYNEQFF. The CDR3 DNA follows: TGTGCCGGTCGCCAGTCCTACAATGAGCAGTTCTTC.

In its sample, this clone was seen once. The chain combines TRBV30 with TRBJ1-5; TRBD1 might be the D (6 bases). The germline V and J ends were trimmed by 1 base and 2 bases, with 6 bases remaining between them. The germline V gene encodes CDR1 GTSNPN and CDR2 SVGIG (reference sequence). This CDR3 spans 13 amino acids. In DNA form, the CDR3 reads TGTGCCTGGAGTGGGGGGCGCAATCAGCCCCAGCATTTT. Amino acids: CAWSGGRNQPQHF.

This chain connects TRBV10-3 to TRBJ2-1, with 7 bases matching TRBD2. The CDR3 spans 16 residues. Germline trimming cut 0 bases from V and 5 bases from J; bases unmatched to any gene: 7. Per germline, CDR1 ENHRY and CDR2 SYGVKD. In nucleotides, the CDR3 is TGTGCCATCAGTGAGTCCGAGGGCGGGGGAAACAATGAGCAGTTCTTC. Protein sequence: CAISESEGGGNNEQFF.

The rearrangement uses TRBV7-2 and TRBJ2-1; 12 bases are a match to TRBD2. This CDR3 is 18 amino acids long. V lost 1 base, J lost 7 bases, and 11 bases stayed unmatched. Germline V gene data show CDR1 as SGHTA and CDR2 as FQGNSA. The CDR3 sequence is CASSLVPLAGGPGNEQFF. The CDR3 nucleotides read TGTGCCAGCAGCTTAGTTCCCCTAGCGGGAGGGCCAGGGAATGAGCAGTTCTTC.

This chain links TRBV15 with TRBJ2-5; 10 nucleotides align to TRBD1. Germline V gene sequence: CDR1 LNHNV, CDR2 YYDKDF (reference sequence). CDR3 length equals 15 residues. V gave up 3 bases and J gave up 3 bases; unmatched junction bases: 4. The CDR3 region has the DNA TGTGCCACCAGCAGGGCAGGGACAGGGGAAGAGACCCAGTACTTC. It encodes CATSRAGTGEETQYF.

CDR3 protein: CASSQTLVDTQYF. The CDR3 DNA sequence: TGTGCCAGCAGCCAGACCCTAGTGGATACGCAGTATTTT. This chain joins TRBV5-6 and TRBJ2-3; D gene uncertain. This CDR3 has 13 residues. Trimming pared 4 bases from V and 6 bases from J, leaving 12 bases between. CDR1 is SGHDT, CDR2 YYEEEE, per germline.

The rearrangement joins TRBV9 to TRBJ1-2; TRBD1 matches 12 bases. V gave up 5 bases and J gave up 8 bases; unmatched junction bases: 4. This CDR3 comprises 13 residues. CDR1 is SGDLS and CDR2 is YYNGEE in the germline V gene. The CDR3 DNA follows: TGTGCCAGCAGTGTGGGACAGGGGGCGGGCTACACCTTC. It encodes CASSVGQGAGYTF.